Presented here are 29 T cell receptor beta chains from one specimen sequenced in a study of cytomegalovirus exposure and HLA in healthy donors. This PCR relied on a set of 60 Vbeta primers and 13 Jbeta primers. Generated by immunoSEQ multiplex PCR, the TCRdb table keeps only in-frame clones and is missing some. The sample has 110,000 or so clones, over 75% seen once; the top ten hold 6.5% to 8.5%. Sequenced input: PBMCs. Every receptor here comes from a man aged 25-45 years in good health and CMV-seropositive.

The J gene is TRBJ1-4, the V gene TRBV19; weak D call: TRBD1 (6 bases). This CDR3 is built from 12 residues. The germline V gene encodes CDR1 LNHDA and CDR2 SQIVND (reference sequence). Between the trimmed V and J ends, which lost 6 bases and 10 bases, there was a span of 12 bases. DNA of the CDR3: TGTGCCAGTAGCCGGACAGTCGGAAAACTGTTTTTT. Its translation: CASSRTVGKLFF.

This chain joins TRBV6-4 and TRBJ1-2; D possibly corresponds to TRBD1 (5 bases). V lost 6 bases and J lost 4, with 15 bases in between. This CDR3 is built from 14 residues. Germline loops: CDR1 MRHNA, CDR2 SNTAGT. In DNA, the CDR3 is TGTGCCAGCAGCAGCCAGCAGGGTGTCTATGGCTACACCTTC. Amino acids: CASSSQQGVYGYTF.

The rearrangement joins TRBV2 to TRBJ2-2; TRBD2 might be the D (5 bases). V was shortened by 6 bases and J by 4 bases, with 12 bases between the two germline ends. Germline lookup yields CDR1 SNHLY and CDR2 FYNNEI. The length of the CDR3 is 14 residues. CDR3 in amino acids: CASSTGIVTGELFF. For the CDR3, the DNA is TGTGCCAGCAGCACCGGGATTGTCACCGGGGAGCTGTTTTTT.

This clone was seen a single time. The genes are TRBV7-2 and TRBJ2-7; D call uncertain. This CDR3 spans 13 amino acids. Trimming removed 5 bases from V and 4 bases from J, with 12 bases in between. Germline CDR1 reads SGHTA; CDR2 reads FQGNSA. As DNA, the CDR3 is TGTGCCAGCAGCGCCTATTCTAGTTACGAGCAGTACTTC. Its translation is CASSAYSSYEQYF.

The chain couples TRBV6-1 to TRBJ1-2; 7 bases agree with TRBD1. Germline V CDR1 and CDR2: MNHNS, SASEGT. V was pared by 10 bases and J by 3 bases, with 8 bases of the junction left unmatched. This CDR3 region has 13 residues. The CDR3 sequence is CATRTGSDYGYTF. DNA of the CDR3: TGTGCCACCCGGACAGGTTCGGACTATGGCTACACCTTC.

The sample holds a few counts of this clone. The V call is TRBV5-1, the J call TRBJ2-5, with unresolved D. Germline V gives CDR1 SGHRS, CDR2 YFSETQ. The CDR3 runs 12 residues. Trimming shortened V by 1 base and J by 3 bases, and 4 bases separated the two germline ends. The CDR3 spells CASSLQEETQYF. The CDR3 DNA is TGCGCCAGCAGCTTGCAGGAAGAGACCCAGTACTTC. Drawing the rest from reference TRBV5-1 and TRBJ2-5, the complete variable domain is KAGVTQTPRYLIKTRGQQVTLSCSPISGHRSVSWYQQTPGQGLQFLFEYFSETQRNKGNFPGRFSGRQFSNSRSEMNVSTLELGDSALYLCASSLQEETQYFGPGTRLLVL.

The chain employs TRBV4-2 and TRBJ2-1; 11 nucleotides agree with TRBD1. CDR3 length: 16 amino acids. Germline V CDR1 and CDR2: LGHNA, YNFKEQ. The ends lost 4 bases at V and 5 bases at J; junction bases unmatched: 7. This CDR3 is CASSLGTGGRHNEQFF. Written as DNA, the CDR3 is TGTGCCAGCAGCCTCGGGACAGGGGGGAGGCACAATGAGCAGTTCTTC.

The gene calls are TRBV2 and TRBJ2-2; 7 nucleotides match TRBD2. CDR3 size: 15 residues. Trimming took 4 bases from V and 5 from J; bases not matched to a gene: 7. Germline V lookup: CDR1 SNHLY, CDR2 FYNNEI. The DNA for the CDR3 is TGTGCCAGCAGTGCGGGCGGGGGATCGACCGGGGAGCTGTTTTTT. It codes for CASSAGGGSTGELFF.

This chain joins TRBV7-6 and TRBJ1-1, with no clear D. With 4 bases removed from V and 4 bases from J, the gap between germline ends came to 19 bases. Germline V CDR1 and CDR2: SGHVS, FNYEAQ. CDR3 length: 16 residues. The CDR3 DNA reads TGTGCCAGCAGCTCAATCGGGAGGGAAGTGGGCACTGAAGCTTTCTTT. Its protein is CASSSIGREVGTEAFF.

The chain links TRBV7-2 to TRBJ1-2, with unresolved D. CDR1 is SGHTA and CDR2 is FQGNSA in the germline V gene. The CDR3 totals 13 residues. Trimming removed 5 bases at V and 7 bases at J, with 14 bases between. CDR3: CASSAPSRFGYTF. The CDR3 DNA sequence: TGTGCCAGCAGCGCCCCCAGTCGCTTTGGCTACACCTTC.

The chain recombines TRBV4-1 with TRBJ2-7; no definite D call. Germline V gives CDR1 MGHRA, CDR2 YSYEKL. The V and J ends lost 1 base and 3 bases respectively, with 13 bases between them. The CDR3 is 15 residues long. CDR3 coding DNA: TGCGCCAGCAGCCAAGTGGGCAGAAGAAACTACGAGCAGTACTTC. It is translated as CASSQVGRRNYEQYF.

The chain combines TRBV5-6 with TRBJ1-2; 7 bases are a match to TRBD1. CDR3 length equals 14 residues. Germline V gene data show CDR1 as SGHDT and CDR2 as YYEEEE. With 5 bases clipped from V and 7 bases from J, the junction kept 11 bases outside the gene matches. In DNA form, the CDR3 reads TGTGCCAGCAGACAACAGGGGAGTACGGGTGGCTACACCTTC. Protein product: CASRQQGSTGGYTF.

The CDR3 reads CAWSGGLGRDSGNTIYF. DNA of the CDR3: TGTGCCTGGAGTGGAGGGCTGGGGAGAGACTCTGGAAACACCATATATTTT. V usage is TRBV30 and J usage is TRBJ1-3; D is ambiguous. The length of the CDR3 is 17 residues. The V and J ends lost 1 base and 0 bases respectively, with 16 bases between them. CDR1 GTSNPN and CDR2 SVGIG come from the germline V gene (reference sequence).

This clone was counted once. This chain links TRBV7-8 with TRBJ2-7; 11 bases match TRBD2. This CDR3 comprises 14 residues. After removal of 7 bases from V and 3 bases from J, the junction contained 5 bases not matched to a gene. Germline V CDR1 and CDR2: SGHVS, FQNEAQ. The CDR3, as DNA: TGTGCCAGCAACTTGGGGACTAGCGGCTACGAGCAGTACTTC. It specifies CASNLGTSGYEQYF.

V and J are TRBV28 and TRBJ1-6, with 9 bases that match TRBD1. The CDR3 has 16 amino acids. Trimming cost V 5 bases and J 10 bases; bases outside gene matches: 12. Per germline, CDR1 MDHEN and CDR2 SYDVKM. The CDR3: CASSTTGTGNRSPLHF. The CDR3, as DNA: TGTGCCAGCAGTACCACCGGGACAGGGAACAGGTCACCCCTCCACTTT.

The gene calls are TRBV7-2 and TRBJ1-5; D gene uncertain. The CDR3 spans 12 residues. Germline-derived CDR1 and CDR2 are SGHTA and FQGNSA. Between the trimmed V and J ends, which lost 5 bases and 9 bases, there was a span of 11 bases. CDR3 region: CASSRGDLPQHF. In DNA, the CDR3 is TGTGCCAGCAGCCGCGGGGATTTGCCCCAGCATTTT.

The chain employs TRBV7-2 and TRBJ2-5; 7 bases match TRBD2. The CDR3 runs 15 residues. With V trimmed by 5 bases and J by 3 bases, 9 bases remained unmatched. Germline V CDR1 and CDR2: SGHTA, FQGNSA. The CDR3 is CASSLMGGGEETQYF. As DNA, the CDR3 is TGTGCCAGCAGCCTCATGGGGGGAGGGGAAGAGACCCAGTACTTC.

The chain carries TRBV7-9 and TRBJ1-1, with 7 bases fitting TRBD1. The CDR3 is made up of 15 amino acids. Germline loops: CDR1 SEHNR, CDR2 FQNEAQ (reference sequence). The junction had 6 bases not matched to a gene; V was cut back by 5 bases and J by 0 bases. CDR3 region: CASSPQGGMNTEAFF. The CDR3 bases are TGTGCCAGCAGCCCCCAGGGGGGAATGAACACTGAAGCTTTCTTT.

The rearrangement uses TRBV6-1 and TRBJ1-3; 8 bases map to TRBD1. The CDR3 runs to 15 residues. Germline trimming cut 4 bases from V and 3 bases from J; bases unmatched to any gene: 5. Per the germline V gene, CDR1 is MNHNS and CDR2 is SASEGT. CDR3 sequence: CASSVTGGSGNTIYF. The CDR3 DNA sequence: TGTGCCAGCAGTGTAACAGGGGGAAGTGGAAACACCATATATTTT.

The V and J genes are TRBV6-5 and TRBJ2-7, with D perhaps TRBD1 (5 bases). The germline gives CDR1 MNHEY, CDR2 SVGAGI. CDR3 size: 11 residues. Trimming cost V 8 bases and J 3 bases, with 8 bases left between them. The CDR3 sequence: CASATDYEQYF. The DNA of the CDR3 is TGTGCCAGCGCGACAGACTACGAGCAGTACTTC.

The chain has TRBV7-2 and TRBJ2-3; 10 nucleotides match TRBD2. With 8 bases clipped from V and 0 bases from J, the junction kept 5 bases outside the gene matches. Germline CDR1 and CDR2: SGHTA and FQGNSA. The CDR3 runs 15 residues. CDR3 coding DNA: TGTGCCAGCGGACTAGCGGTAACTAGCACAGATACGCAGTATTTT. As protein: CASGLAVTSTDTQYF.

The chain links TRBV29-1 to TRBJ1-2; D is uncertain. V gave up 5 bases and J gave up 3 bases, with 19 bases separating them. The CDR3 has 15 amino acids. Germline V gene sequence: CDR1 SQVTM, CDR2 ANQGSEA. In DNA form, the CDR3 reads TGCAGCGTTATTCCGGGATCGCTAGGGTACTATGGCTACACCTTC. As protein: CSVIPGSLGYYGYTF.

This rearrangement joins TRBV30 to TRBJ2-1, with 8 bases fitting TRBD1. The CDR3 runs to 16 residues. Trimming removed 2 bases from V and 4 bases from J; junction bases left unmatched: 10. CDR1 and CDR2 (germline): GTSNPN, SVGIG (reference sequence). The CDR3 DNA reads TGTGCCTGGAGTCGCATAGGACAGGGAGAATACAATGAGCAGTTCTTC. It specifies CAWSRIGQGEYNEQFF.

The chain recombines TRBV18 with TRBJ2-7, with 11 positions matching TRBD1. This CDR3 is built from 16 residues. With 3 bases clipped from V and 9 bases from J, the junction kept 13 bases outside the gene matches. Germline CDR1 is KGHSH and CDR2 is LQKENI. The CDR3 is CASSPSRDRGNRGQYF. The CDR3 DNA sequence: TGTGCCAGCTCACCCTCGCGGGACAGGGGGAATCGTGGGCAGTACTTC.

This clone came up a few times. The V gene is TRBV5-6, the J gene TRBJ1-1; D ambiguous. CDR3 size: 16 residues. Germline V gene lookup returns CDR1 SGHDT and CDR2 YYEEEE. The V gene lost 0 bases and the J gene lost 3 bases, with 15 bases spanning the gap. CDR3 bases: TGTGCCAGCAGCTTGGCGGGGTCAGCGTGGGACACTGAAGCTTTCTTT. It specifies CASSLAGSAWDTEAFF. Full variable domain (outside the CDR3, taken from reference TRBV5-6 and TRBJ1-1): DAGVTQSPTHLIKTRGQQVTLRCSPKSGHDTVSWYQQALGQGPQFIFQYYEEEERQRGNFPDRFSGHQFPNYSSELNVNALLLGDSALYLCASSLAGSAWDTEAFFGQGTRLTVV.

The genes are TRBV14 and TRBJ1-1, with 8 bases lining up with TRBD1. This CDR3 is 19 amino acids long. V shed 0 bases and J 3 bases; nucleotides not matched to a gene: 15. Germline V gives CDR1 SGHDN, CDR2 FVKESK. In DNA, the CDR3 is TGTGCCAGCAGCCAAGACCCCTTATCAATTACAGGGGGGGACACTGAAGCTTTCTTT. Translation gives CASSQDPLSITGGDTEAFF.

This clone was seen only a few times. J is TRBJ1-3 and V is TRBV5-4, with 7 bases identical to TRBD1. Germline CDR1 and CDR2: SGHNT and YYREEE (reference sequence). CDR3 length: 14 amino acids. V lost 3 bases, J lost 3 bases, and 3 bases stayed unmatched. The CDR3 spells CASSSQGSGNTIYF. CDR3 coding DNA: TGTGCCAGCAGCTCACAGGGGAGTGGAAACACCATATATTTT.

The rearrangement uses TRBV25-1 and TRBJ1-1; a possible D gene is TRBD1 (5 bases). Trimming pared 1 base from V and 2 bases from J, leaving 20 bases between. This CDR3 spans 18 amino acids. Germline V CDR1 and CDR2: MGHDK, SYGVNS. Here the CDR3 DNA reads TGTGCCAGCAGTGAATCTTCGGGACTCGAGAACCACAACACTGAAGCTTTCTTT. Its translation: CASSESSGLENHNTEAFF.

V usage is TRBV9 and J usage is TRBJ1-4; D is unresolved. The CDR3 sequence is 13 residues long. Trimming left V 0 bases short and J 8 bases short, with 8 bases between. Germline lookup yields CDR1 SGDLS and CDR2 YYNGEE. The CDR3 nucleotides are TGTGCCAGCAGCGTAGGAGGGCCGGAAAAACTGTTTTTT. Residues: CASSVGGPEKLFF.